Listed below are T cell receptor beta chains from one sample, sequenced in a study of blood T cell repertoires in COVID-19. Measured with immunoSEQ multiplex PCR; TCRdb has only the in-frame clones, and not every one. This table has around 330,000 clones, approximately 91% appearing once. The sample consisted of PBMCs or T cells enriched from blood (not recorded which). Every receptor here comes from a man aged 60-69 years who had recovered from COVID-19. CDR3s include the opening cysteine and the closing phenylalanine or tryptophan. A D gene is named only where the DNA matches it firmly.

>14|TRBV5-1|TRBJ2-3|TRBD1
TGCGCCAGCAGCTTCGGACAGGGACCAGATACGCAGTATTTT
CASSFGQGPDTQYF
>15|TRBV24-1|TRBJ1-2|TRBD1
TGTGCCACCAGTGATCCGGGACAGGGGATGAGTGGCTACACCTTC
CATSDPGQGMSGYTF
>10|TRBV28|TRBJ2-3|-
TGTGCCGCGGTAGGGGGTACGCAGTATTTT
CAAVGGTQYF
>13|TRBV9|TRBJ1-2|-
TGTGCCAGCAGCGACCCCTCAGGCTATGGCTACACCTTC
CASSDPSGYGYTF
>14|TRBV2|TRBJ1-5|TRBD1
TGTGCCAGCAGGGAGACAGGGGGAAATCAGCCCCAGCATTTT
CASRETGGNQPQHF
>14|TRBV28|TRBJ2-5|-
TGTGCCAGCAGTTTACAGGGCAGCCAAGAGACCCAGTACTTC
CASSLQGSQETQYF
>18|TRBV19|TRBJ1-5|TRBD1
TGTGCCAGTAGCCCATTTCGAGGACAGGTGGGATACAATCAGCCCCAGCATTTT
CASSPFRGQVGYNQPQHF
>16|TRBV19|TRBJ2-1|TRBD2
TGTGCCAGTAGTGACTCACTAGCGGGGCTTTTCGATGAGCAGTTCTTC
CASSDSLAGLFDEQFF
>14|TRBV24-1|TRBJ2-1|-
TGTGCCACCAGTGATTTGACTAGCTTAGATGAGCAGTTCTTC
CATSDLTSLDEQFF
>14|TRBV28|TRBJ1-1|-
TGTGCCAGCAGTTTATTAGACAGGAACACTGAAGCTTTCTTT
CASSLLDRNTEAFF
>14|TRBV28|TRBJ2-2|-
TGTGCCAGCAGTTTCCGACACAACACCGGGGAGCTGTTTTTT
CASSFRHNTGELFF
>17|TRBV4-3|TRBJ2-6|-
TGCGCCAGCAGCCCAACGGGACTTTTCTCTGGGGCCAACGTCCTGACTTTC
CASSPTGLFSGANVLTF
>15|TRBV5-1|TRBJ2-5|TRBD1
TGCGCCAGCAGCTTGGCCCCAGGGGGCTTGGAGACCCAGTACTTC
CASSLAPGGLETQYF
>12|TRBV6-2/TRBV6-3|TRBJ1-2|-
TGTGCCAGCAGTTCTCAGGGCGTGGGCTACACCTTC
CASSSQGVGYTF
>10|TRBV21-1|TRBJ2-7|-
TGTGCCAGCTCCCGACAGAGAAAGTACTTC
CASSRQRKYF
>15|TRBV29-1|TRBJ2-3|TRBD2
TGCAGCGTTGGAGCTAGCGGGTCAGTAGCAGATACGCAGTATTTT
CSVGASGSVADTQYF